The clone carrying this TCR beta chain was counted ten times or more. Sequence at one end of the junction differs from germline and may be a read error. The germline gives CDR1 LNHNV, CDR2 YYDKDF (reference sequence). The CDR3 totals 14 residues. These data come from a study of T cells in Graves' hyperthyroidism and ophthalmopathy. Amplified TCR beta CDR3 regions derived from RNA transcripts. Using the HTBI primer set, a first-round RT-PCR was run on the TCR CDR3. Using its own MiXCR run on the multiplex PCR reads, TCRdb lists one record per CDR3 protein. The sample contains approximately 610,000 distinct CDR3 sequences, under 15% of which appear only once.

The rearrangement joins TRBV15 to TRBJ2-2; D not certain. Sequenced: blood. The TCR sequence derives from a woman aged 35 to 49 with Graves' ophthalmopathy. The CDR3 DNA is TGTGCTACCAGTCTGGGTAGGGAATCCGGGGAGCTGTTTTTT. Translated, it gives CATSLGRESGELFF.